These T cell receptor beta chains were read from a single sample in a study of blood T cell repertoires in COVID-19. The assay was immunoSEQ multiplex PCR, and TCRdb's table has in-frame clones only and misses some. The sample includes around 50,000 clones, roughly 80% seen only once; the top ten take around 5.8%. Specimen: PBMCs or T cells enriched from blood (not recorded which). These receptors all stem from a woman in her forties or fifties with acute COVID-19. Both conserved end residues are part of each CDR3. A D gene is named only where the DNA matches it firmly. The listing skips clone size in some rows; elsewhere it reads once, few, many or a size class.

size,V,J,D,DNA,CDR3
-,TRBV3-1/TRBV3-2,TRBJ1-2,-,TGTGCCAGCAGCCAAGGCGTTGGCTACACCTTC,CASSQGVGYTF
-,TRBV6-5,TRBJ1-1,-,TGTGCCAGCAGAAGCCCGGTAGACACTGAAGCTTTCTTT,CASRSPVDTEAFF
-,TRBV15,TRBJ1-1,-,TGTGCCACCAGCAGAGATCGAGGGCAGTTGGCTTTCTTT,CATSRDRGQLAFF
-,TRBV9,TRBJ2-2,-,TGTGCCAGCTCTCAGACGGGGGACAGCACCGGGGAGCTGTTTTTT,CASSQTGDSTGELFF
-,TRBV28,TRBJ2-4,TRBD1,TGTGCCAGCAGTCCCGACAGGGGGCGATCAGGCAAAAACATTCAGTACTTC,CASSPDRGRSGKNIQYF
-,TRBV30,TRBJ2-7,-,TGTGCCTGGACCCCGGGACTGCTTGGCAGCGAGCAGTACTTC,CAWTPGLLGSEQYF
-,TRBV7-3,TRBJ2-1,-,TGTGCCAGCAGCCCAACAATAGACACCGAGCAGTTCTTC,CASSPTIDTEQFF
-,TRBV6-5,TRBJ2-7,TRBD1,TGTGCCAGCAGTTCCCAGGACAGGGGGAGCTCCTACGAGCAGTACTTC,CASSSQDRGSSYEQYF
-,TRBV5-1,TRBJ1-6,TRBD1,TGCGCCAGCGCGCTACCCCTGGGACAGGGGGCTTCACCCCTCCACTTT,CASALPLGQGASPLHF
-,TRBV28,TRBJ1-4,TRBD1,TGTGCCAGCAGTTTCCCGTGGGACAGGGCGCGAAATAAACTGTTTTTT,CASSFPWDRARNKLFF
-,TRBV2,TRBJ1-1,-,TGTGCCATAGGGGTTGCGAGCGCTGAAGCTTTCTTT,CAIGVASAEAFF
-,TRBV6-1,TRBJ1-5,-,TGTGCCAGCAGTGAACGGTTAAACCGGTACGATCAGCCCCAGCATTTT,CASSERLNRYDQPQHF
-,TRBV28,TRBJ2-6,-,TGTGCCATAGAGGGCACTGGGGCCAACGTCCTGACTTTC,CAIEGTGANVLTF
-,TRBV20-1,TRBJ1-1,-,TGCAGTGCTTCCAGGGATACTGAAGCTTTCTTT,CSASRDTEAFF
-,TRBV5-1,TRBJ2-5,-,TGCGCCAGCAGCTTGGGAGGAGCGGTGTACCAAGAGACCCAGTACTTC,CASSLGGAVYQETQYF
-,TRBV5-4,TRBJ2-1,-,TGTGCCAGCAGCTCCCCAAAAGGGACTTTTAACAATGAGCAGTTCTTC,CASSSPKGTFNNEQFF
-,TRBV7-2,TRBJ2-1,-,TGTGCCAGCACGTGGCCCCGGGGAGGGGGGAATGAGCAGTTCTTC,CASTWPRGGGNEQFF
-,TRBV18,TRBJ1-3,-,TGTGCCAGCTCACCACCCTCCAGCTCTGGAAACACCATATATTTT,CASSPPSSSGNTIYF
-,TRBV18,TRBJ1-1,TRBD1,TGTGCCAGCTCACCCGACAGGGGGACCACTGAAGCTTTCTTT,CASSPDRGTTEAFF
once,TRBV11-3,TRBJ2-1,-,TGTGCCAGCAGCTTAAATGGGGCCGGGGAGCAGTTCTTC,CASSLNGAGEQFF
-,TRBV5-1,TRBJ2-5,-,TGCGCCAGCAGCCTTGCTAGTGCGGGAACGGAGACCCAGTACTTC,CASSLASAGTETQYF
once,TRBV9,TRBJ1-4,TRBD1,TGTGCCAGCAGGGATATAAGTGGACAGGTCAATGAAAAACTGTTTTTT,CASRDISGQVNEKLFF
-,TRBV5-4,TRBJ2-3,TRBD2,TGTGCCAGCGCCGCGGGGGGGCGGGCAGATACGCAGTATTTT,CASAAGGRADTQYF
-,TRBV27,TRBJ1-5,TRBD1,TGTGCCAGCAGTTTCTGGGACAGATTAGGCAATCAGCCCCAGCATTTT,CASSFWDRLGNQPQHF
-,TRBV4-2,TRBJ1-1,-,TGTGCCAGCAGCCAAGATGAGGTGAACACTGAAGCTTTCTTT,CASSQDEVNTEAFF
-,TRBV5-1,TRBJ1-2,-,TGCGCCAGCAGCTTGGCCGGGGGGGGGAACTATGGCTACACCTTC,CASSLAGGGNYGYTF
-,TRBV11-3,TRBJ2-3,-,TGTGCCAGCAGCCCGGAGGGAGATACGCAGTATTTT,CASSPEGDTQYF
-,TRBV14,TRBJ2-7,-,TGTGCCAGCAGCCAAGATAGAGGGTACAACGAGCAGTACTTC,CASSQDRGYNEQYF
-,TRBV7-6,TRBJ1-1,-,TGTGCCAGCAGCTTAGAAGTGGGGGCGAACACTGAAGCTTTCTTT,CASSLEVGANTEAFF
-,TRBV7-9,TRBJ1-2,TRBD1,TGTGCCAGCAGCCAAGGGACAGGGTGGGGCTACACCTTC,CASSQGTGWGYTF
-,TRBV5-1,TRBJ2-3,TRBD2,TGCGCCAGCACTCGGACGGTAGCGGGGGGTACAGATACGCAGTATTTT,CASTRTVAGGTDTQYF
-,TRBV19,TRBJ1-3,-,TGTGCCAGTAGTATAGGACAGTTTATAGGAGGAAACACCATATATTTT,CASSIGQFIGGNTIYF
-,TRBV5-6,TRBJ2-5,TRBD2,TGTGCCAGCAGACGCGGGGGGGCCGGGGAGACCCAGTACTTC,CASRRGGAGETQYF
-,TRBV11-2,TRBJ2-3,TRBD2,TGTGCCAGCAGCTTAGGACTAGCGGGGCGTTCAGATACGCAGTATTTT,CASSLGLAGRSDTQYF
few,TRBV19,TRBJ2-7,-,TGTGCCAGCCAATCCAAAGGACAGTCCTACGAGCAGTACTTC,CASQSKGQSYEQYF
-,TRBV27,TRBJ2-2,-,TGTGCCAGCAGTTTACTTCGTCCGGGGACCGGGGAGCTGTTTTTT,CASSLLRPGTGELFF
few,TRBV2,TRBJ2-1,-,TGTGCCAGCAGTGTCCCTGGGCAGGGTACCAGAAATGAGCAGTTCTTC,CASSVPGQGTRNEQFF
-,TRBV10-2,TRBJ1-4,TRBD1,TGCGCCAGCAGCCAGACAGGGGGCGGATTTGCAACTAATGAAAAACTGTTTTTT,CASSQTGGGFATNEKLFF
-,TRBV5-6,TRBJ2-7,-,TGTGCCAGCAGCGTAGGTGGGAGCTCCTACGAGCAGTACTTC,CASSVGGSSYEQYF
once,TRBV3-1/TRBV3-2,TRBJ1-5,-,TGTGCCAGCAGTCGTGAGGGTCTGCCCCAGCATTTT,CASSREGLPQHF
-,TRBV27,TRBJ2-1,-,TGTGCCAGCAGTTTATCTAGCCGTGGGTCGGGTGAGCAGTTCTTC,CASSLSSRGSGEQFF
-,TRBV4-1,TRBJ1-1,TRBD1,TGCGCCAGCAGCCGGACAGGTGGGAACACTGAAGCTTTCTTT,CASSRTGGNTEAFF